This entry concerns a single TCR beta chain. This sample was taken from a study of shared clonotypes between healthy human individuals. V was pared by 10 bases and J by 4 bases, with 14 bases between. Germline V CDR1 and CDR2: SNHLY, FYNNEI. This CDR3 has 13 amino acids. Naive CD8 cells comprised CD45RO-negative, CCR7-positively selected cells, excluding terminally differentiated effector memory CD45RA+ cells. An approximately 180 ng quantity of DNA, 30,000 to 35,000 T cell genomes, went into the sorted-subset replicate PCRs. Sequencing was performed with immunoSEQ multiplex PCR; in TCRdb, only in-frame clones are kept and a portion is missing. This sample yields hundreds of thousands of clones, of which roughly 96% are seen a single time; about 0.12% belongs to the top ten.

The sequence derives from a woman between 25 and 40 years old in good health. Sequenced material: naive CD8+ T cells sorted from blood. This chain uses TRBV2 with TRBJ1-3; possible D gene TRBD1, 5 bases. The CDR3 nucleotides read TGTGCCATTCCACAGGCGTCGGGAAACACCATATATTTT. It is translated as CAIPQASGNTIYF.